Listed below are T cell receptor beta chains from one sample, sequenced in a study of CD8 T cells in ankylosing spondylitis. TCRdb itself ran the 5' RACE reads through MiXCR, one entry per CDR3 protein. The sample carries more than 200,000 distinct CDR3 sequences, 20% to 30% recorded once. The sequencing sample was made of blood, either unsorted or a sorted T cell fraction (not recorded which). These receptors originate from a male donor with ankylosing spondylitis or in good health (not recorded which). Each CDR3 is given with its conserved first and last residue. Each record gives: clone size, D gene, V gene, J gene, CDR3 protein, CDR3 DNA. D genes are given only for firm matches. Clone size is stated in some rows and not others, as once, few, many or a class when expanded.

size: few
D: TRBD2
V: TRBV4-2
J: TRBJ2-7
CDR3: CASSQEGVRGASEQYF
DNA: TGTGCCAGCAGCCAAGAAGGAGTGCGGGGGGCCTCGGAGCAGTACTTC

size: few
D: TRBD2
V: TRBV10-3
J: TRBJ2-1
CDR3: CAITELAYNEQFF
DNA: TGTGCCATCACCGAACTAGCGTACAATGAGCAGTTCTTC

size: -
D: -
V: TRBV12-3/TRBV12-4
J: TRBJ2-5
CDR3: CASTRDTQETQYF
DNA: TGTGCCAGCACCAGGGACACCCAAGAGACCCAGTACTTC

size: many
D: -
V: TRBV10-2
J: TRBJ2-7
CDR3: CASSERGDYEQYF
DNA: TGCGCCAGCAGTGAGAGAGGTGACTACGAGCAGTACTTC

size: -
D: -
V: TRBV5-5
J: TRBJ2-5
CDR3: CASSFVQAMARETQYF
DNA: TGTGCCAGCAGCTTCGTTCAAGCCATGGCGCGCGAGACCCAGTACTTC

size: many
D: -
V: TRBV29-1
J: TRBJ2-5
CDR3: CSVDRSPGRTGETQYF
DNA: TGCAGCGTTGATCGCAGCCCGGGACGGACCGGTGAGACCCAGTACTTC

size: few
D: -
V: TRBV25-1
J: TRBJ2-5
CDR3: CASSEFNGQETQYF
DNA: TGTGCCAGCAGTGAATTCAACGGACAAGAGACCCAGTACTTC

size: many
D: -
V: TRBV7-2
J: TRBJ2-1
CDR3: CASSPNSYNEQFF
DNA: TGTGCCAGCAGCCCCAACTCCTACAATGAGCAGTTCTTC

size: -
D: TRBD2
V: TRBV6-1
J: TRBJ2-2
CDR3: CASILLAGGGYTGELFF
DNA: TGTGCCAGCATTCTTCTAGCGGGGGGCGGGTACACCGGGGAGCTGTTTTTT

size: -
D: -
V: TRBV20-1
J: TRBJ1-5
CDR3: CSASTRPGGPQHF
DNA: TGCAGTGCCAGTACTCGCCCCGGGGGGCCCCAGCATTTT

size: few
D: -
V: TRBV29-1
J: TRBJ2-3
CDR3: CSVRHPRDPDTQYF
DNA: TGCAGCGTTCGACACCCGAGGGATCCAGATACGCAGTATTTT

size: few
D: TRBD1
V: TRBV30
J: TRBJ1-6
CDR3: CAWLGQGSISPLHF
DNA: TGTGCCTGGCTCGGACAGGGAAGTATTTCACCCCTCCACTTT

size: -
D: TRBD1
V: TRBV6-5
J: TRBJ2-7
CDR3: CASSYLGDRSEQYF
DNA: TGTGCCAGCAGTTACTTGGGGGACAGAAGCGAGCAGTACTTC

size: few
D: -
V: TRBV10-3
J: TRBJ2-3
CDR3: CAISEYGADTQYF
DNA: TGTGCCATCAGCGAGTACGGGGCAGATACGCAGTATTTT

size: -
D: -
V: TRBV7-4
J: TRBJ1-2
CDR3: CASNWDPANYGYTF
DNA: TGTGCCAGCAATTGGGACCCGGCTAACTATGGCTACACCTTC

size: -
D: -
V: TRBV20-1
J: TRBJ2-3
CDR3: CSARDPRLVLGTDTQYF
DNA: TGCAGTGCTAGAGATCCAAGGCTCGTTCTAGGCACAGATACGCAGTATTTT

size: -
D: -
V: TRBV6-1
J: TRBJ2-1
CDR3: CASSEASGRLNNEQFF
DNA: TGTGCCAGCAGTGAAGCCTCAGGACGACTTAACAATGAGCAGTTCTTC

size: few
D: -
V: TRBV20-1
J: TRBJ2-7
CDR3: CSAGGRNVYEQYF
DNA: TGCAGTGCTGGGGGACGAAATGTCTACGAGCAGTACTTC

size: few
D: -
V: TRBV20-1
J: TRBJ2-3
CDR3: CSAYTNPSTDTQYF
DNA: TGCAGTGCCTACACGAACCCTAGCACAGATACGCAGTATTTT

size: -
D: TRBD2
V: TRBV27
J: TRBJ2-5
CDR3: CASISGLAGEQETQYF
DNA: TGTGCCAGCATTTCGGGACTAGCGGGGGAACAAGAGACCCAGTACTTC

size: -
D: TRBD2
V: TRBV12-3/TRBV12-4
J: TRBJ2-1
CDR3: CASSLRTSGVEQFF
DNA: TGTGCCAGCAGTTTAAGGACTAGCGGGGTTGAGCAGTTCTTC

size: -
D: TRBD1
V: TRBV2
J: TRBJ2-7
CDR3: CASTAGGSYEQYF
DNA: TGTGCCAGCACGGCAGGGGGATCCTACGAGCAGTACTTC

size: many
D: -
V: TRBV4-2
J: TRBJ2-2
CDR3: CASSQTRGTTSPGELFF
DNA: TGTGCCAGCAGCCAAACGAGGGGGACCACCAGCCCCGGGGAGCTGTTTTTT

size: -
D: -
V: TRBV20-1
J: TRBJ1-2
CDR3: CSAAGRDHRDRSWDGYTF
DNA: TGCAGTGCCGCGGGGAGGGACCACCGGGACCGGAGTTGGGATGGCTACACCTTC

size: few
D: -
V: TRBV6-5
J: TRBJ2-4
CDR3: CASSYSKSVAKNIQYF
DNA: TGTGCCAGCAGTTACTCGAAATCTGTAGCCAAAAACATTCAGTACTTC